This entry lists 4 T cell receptor beta chains sequenced from one sample in a study of blood T cell repertoires in COVID-19. Some clones are missing from TCRdb's copy, which holds only in-frame ones; the method was immunoSEQ multiplex PCR. The top ten hold 10% of the sample, which has some 130,000 clones, around 88% seen once. Sequencing was done on a sample of peripheral blood. The receptor set was obtained from a man in his fifties or sixties with acute or convalescent COVID-19.

The chain combines TRBV7-9 with TRBJ2-2; tentatively, D is TRBD2 (5 bases). V was trimmed by 6 bases and J by 1 base, leaving 15 bases between them. The CDR3 sequence is 16 residues long. The germline gives CDR1 SEHNR, CDR2 FQNEAQ (reference sequence). The CDR3 DNA reads as TGTGCCAGCAGGCGGGTGCTAGTAGAGAACACCGGGGAGCTGTTTTTT. Translated: CASRRVLVENTGELFF.

The CDR3 DNA sequence: TGCGCCAGCAGGGGACTAGCGGGATTCGATGAGCAGTTCTTC. Protein: CASRGLAGFDEQFF. This chain connects TRBV5-1 to TRBJ2-1; 13 bases fit TRBD2. CDR1 is SGHRS, CDR2 YFSETQ, per germline. The V gene end was trimmed by 5 bases and the J gene end by 8 bases; junction bases not matched to a gene: 4. This CDR3 is 14 amino acids long.

The gene calls are TRBV7-9 and TRBJ2-7; D is unclear. V lost 5 bases to trimming and J lost 5 bases, with 13 bases between them. The CDR3 sequence is 13 residues long. Germline assignment: CDR1 SEHNR and CDR2 FQNEAQ (reference sequence). The CDR3 DNA follows: TGTGCCAGCAGCCAAAACAGAGAGAACGAGCAGTACTTC. It codes for CASSQNRENEQYF. Complete variable domain (other parts from reference TRBV7-9 and TRBJ2-7): DTGVSQNPRHKITKRGQNVTFRCDPISEHNRLYWYRQTLGQGPEFLTYFQNEAQLEKSRLLSDRFSAERPKGSFSTLEIQRTEQGDSAMYLCASSQNRENEQYFGPGTRLTVT.

The CDR3 sequence is CASSPYKQGMIYEQYF. CDR3 coding DNA: TGTGCCAGCTCACCATATAAACAGGGAATGATCTACGAGCAGTACTTC. This sequence joins TRBV18 and TRBJ2-7; tentative D call: TRBD1 (6 bases). The CDR3 covers 16 residues. Per germline, CDR1 KGHSH and CDR2 LQKENI. V dropped 2 bases and J dropped 3 bases, with 17 bases sitting between them.